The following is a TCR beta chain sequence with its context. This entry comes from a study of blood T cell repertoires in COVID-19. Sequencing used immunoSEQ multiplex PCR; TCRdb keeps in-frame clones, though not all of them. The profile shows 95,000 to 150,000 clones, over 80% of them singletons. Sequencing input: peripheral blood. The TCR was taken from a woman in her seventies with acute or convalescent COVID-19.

CDR3 sequence reads: CASTGGSKANTIYF. The CDR3 DNA is TGTGCCAGTACTGGAGGGTCAAAGGCAAACACCATATATTTT. The chain joins TRBV19 to TRBJ1-3; D is uncertain. In germline, CDR1 is LNHDA, CDR2 SQIVND (reference sequence). V shed 7 bases and J shed 6 bases, with 16 bases lying between them. The CDR3 is 14 amino acids.